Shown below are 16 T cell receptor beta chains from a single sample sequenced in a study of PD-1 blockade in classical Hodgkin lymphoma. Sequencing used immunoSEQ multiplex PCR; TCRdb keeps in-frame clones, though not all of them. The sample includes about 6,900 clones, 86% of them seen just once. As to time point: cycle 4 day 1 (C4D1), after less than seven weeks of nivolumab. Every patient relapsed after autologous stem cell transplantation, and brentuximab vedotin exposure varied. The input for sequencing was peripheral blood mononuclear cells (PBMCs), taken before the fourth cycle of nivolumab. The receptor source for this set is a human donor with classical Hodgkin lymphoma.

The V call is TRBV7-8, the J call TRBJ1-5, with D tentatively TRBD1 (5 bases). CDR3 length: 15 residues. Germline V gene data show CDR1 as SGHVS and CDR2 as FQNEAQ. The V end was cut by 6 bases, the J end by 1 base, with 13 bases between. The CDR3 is CASSSRGPSNQPQHF. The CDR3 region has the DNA TGTGCCAGCAGTTCTAGGGGACCAAGCAATCAGCCCCAGCATTTT.

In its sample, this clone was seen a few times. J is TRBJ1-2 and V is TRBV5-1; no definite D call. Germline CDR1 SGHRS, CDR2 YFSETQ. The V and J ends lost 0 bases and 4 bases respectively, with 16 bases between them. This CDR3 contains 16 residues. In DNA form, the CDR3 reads TGCGCCAGCAGCTTGGAATCCTGGGCCCGGGCCTATGGCTACACCTTC. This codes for CASSLESWARAYGYTF. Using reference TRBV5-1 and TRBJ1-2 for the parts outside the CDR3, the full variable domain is KAGVTQTPRYLIKTRGQQVTLSCSPISGHRSVSWYQQTPGQGLQFLFEYFSETQRNKGNFPGRFSGRQFSNSRSEMNVSTLELGDSALYLCASSLESWARAYGYTFGSGTRLTVV.

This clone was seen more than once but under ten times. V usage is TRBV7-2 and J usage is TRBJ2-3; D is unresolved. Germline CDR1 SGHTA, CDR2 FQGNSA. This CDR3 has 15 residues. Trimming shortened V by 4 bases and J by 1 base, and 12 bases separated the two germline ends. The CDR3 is CASSSSRSGTDTQYF. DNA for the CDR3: TGTGCCAGCAGCTCGTCCCGATCGGGCACAGATACGCAGTATTTT. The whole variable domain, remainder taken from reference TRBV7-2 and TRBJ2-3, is GAGVSQSPSNKVTEKGKDVELRCDPISGHTALYWYRQSLGQGLEFLIYFQGNSAPDKSGLPSDRFSAERTGGSVSTLTIQRTQQEDSAVYLCASSSSRSGTDTQYFGPGTRLTVL.

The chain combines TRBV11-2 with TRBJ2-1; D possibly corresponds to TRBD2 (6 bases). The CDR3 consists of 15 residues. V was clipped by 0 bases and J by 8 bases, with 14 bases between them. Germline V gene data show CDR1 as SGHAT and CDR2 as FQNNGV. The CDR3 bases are TGTGCCAGCAGCTTAGAGCCAGGCAGGAGGGATGAGCAGTTCTTC. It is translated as CASSLEPGRRDEQFF.

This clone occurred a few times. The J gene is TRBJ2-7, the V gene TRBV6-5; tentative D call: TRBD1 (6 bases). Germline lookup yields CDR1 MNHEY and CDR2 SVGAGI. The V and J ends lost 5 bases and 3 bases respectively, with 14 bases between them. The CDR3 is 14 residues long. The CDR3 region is CASSPGQYHYEQYV. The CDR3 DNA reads TGTGCCAGCAGTCCTGGACAGTACCACTACGAGCAGTACGTC.

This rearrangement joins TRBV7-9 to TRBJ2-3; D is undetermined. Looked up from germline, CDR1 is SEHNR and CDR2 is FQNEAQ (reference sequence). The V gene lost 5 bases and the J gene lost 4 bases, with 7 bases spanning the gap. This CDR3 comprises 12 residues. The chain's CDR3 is CASSPEADTQYF. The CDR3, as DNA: TGTGCCAGCAGCCCCGAAGCAGATACGCAGTATTTT. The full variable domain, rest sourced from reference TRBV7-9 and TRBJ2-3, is DTGVSQNPRHKITKRGQNVTFRCDPISEHNRLYWYRQTLGQGPEFLTYFQNEAQLEKSRLLSDRFSAERPKGSFSTLEIQRTEQGDSAMYLCASSPEADTQYFGPGTRLTVL.

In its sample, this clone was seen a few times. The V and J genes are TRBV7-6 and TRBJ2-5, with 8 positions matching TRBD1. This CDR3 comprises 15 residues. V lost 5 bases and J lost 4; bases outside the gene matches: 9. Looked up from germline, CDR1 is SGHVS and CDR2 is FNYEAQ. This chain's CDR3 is CASSRQGARGETQYF. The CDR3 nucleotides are TGTGCCAGCAGCCGGCAGGGGGCGCGAGGAGAGACCCAGTACTTC. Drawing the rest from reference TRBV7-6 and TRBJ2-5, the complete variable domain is GAGVSQSPRYKVTKRGQDVALRCDPISGHVSLYWYRQALGQGPEFLTYFNYEAQQDKSGLPNDRFSAERPEGSISTLTIQRTEQRDSAMYRCASSRQGARGETQYFGPGTRLLVL.

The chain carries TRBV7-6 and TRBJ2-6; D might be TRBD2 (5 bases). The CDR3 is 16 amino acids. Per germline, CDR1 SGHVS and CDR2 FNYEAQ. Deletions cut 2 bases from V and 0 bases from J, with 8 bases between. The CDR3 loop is CASSLSSLSGANVLTF. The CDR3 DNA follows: TGTGCCAGCAGCTTATCTAGCCTCTCTGGGGCCAACGTCCTGACTTTC.

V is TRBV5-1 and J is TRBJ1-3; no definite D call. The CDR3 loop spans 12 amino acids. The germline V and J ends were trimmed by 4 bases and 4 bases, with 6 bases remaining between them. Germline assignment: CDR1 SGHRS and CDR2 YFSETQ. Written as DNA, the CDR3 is TGCGCCAGCAGCGAAACAGGAAACACCATATATTTT. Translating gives CASSETGNTIYF.

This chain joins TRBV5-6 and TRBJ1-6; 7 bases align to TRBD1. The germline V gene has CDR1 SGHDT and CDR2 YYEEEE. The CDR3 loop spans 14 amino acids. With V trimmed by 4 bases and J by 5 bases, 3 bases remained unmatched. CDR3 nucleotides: TGTGCCAGCAGCCCCGGGACAGATAATTCACCCCTCCACTTT. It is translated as CASSPGTDNSPLHF. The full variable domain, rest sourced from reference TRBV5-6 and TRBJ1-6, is DAGVTQSPTHLIKTRGQQVTLRCSPKSGHDTVSWYQQALGQGPQFIFQYYEEEERQRGNFPDRFSGHQFPNYSSELNVNALLLGDSALYLCASSPGTDNSPLHFGNGTRLTVT.

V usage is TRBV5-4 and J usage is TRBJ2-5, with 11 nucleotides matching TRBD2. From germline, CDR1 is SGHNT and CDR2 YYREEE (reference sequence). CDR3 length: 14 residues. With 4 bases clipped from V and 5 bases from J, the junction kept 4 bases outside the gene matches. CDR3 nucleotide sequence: TGTGCCAGCAGCCCTAGCGGGAGGTGGGAGACCCAGTACTTC. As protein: CASSPSGRWETQYF. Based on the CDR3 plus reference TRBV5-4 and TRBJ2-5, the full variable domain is ETGVTQSPTHLIKTRGQQVTLRCSSQSGHNTVSWYQQALGQGPQFIFQYYREEENGRGNFPPRFSGLQFPNYSSELNVNALELDDSALYLCASSPSGRWETQYFGPGTRLLVL.

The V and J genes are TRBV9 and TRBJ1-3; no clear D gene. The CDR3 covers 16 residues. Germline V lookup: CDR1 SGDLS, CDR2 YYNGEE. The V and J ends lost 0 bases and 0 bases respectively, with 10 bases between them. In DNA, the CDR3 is TGTGCCAGCAGCGTAGACAGAGGATTCTCTGGAAACACCATATATTTT. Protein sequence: CASSVDRGFSGNTIYF. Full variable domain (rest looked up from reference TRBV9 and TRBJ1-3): DSGVTQTPKHLITATGQRVTLRCSPRSGDLSVYWYQQSLDQGLQFLIQYYNGEERAKGNILERFSAQQFPDLHSELNLSSLELGDSALYFCASSVDRGFSGNTIYFGEGSWLTVV.

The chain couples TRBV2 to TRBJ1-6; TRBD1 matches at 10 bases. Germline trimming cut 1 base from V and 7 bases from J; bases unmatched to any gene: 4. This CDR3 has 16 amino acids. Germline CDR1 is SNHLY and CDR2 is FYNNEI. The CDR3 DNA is TGTGCCAGCAGTGAAGAGTGGGGACAGGGGAATTCACCCCTCCACTTT. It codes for CASSEEWGQGNSPLHF.

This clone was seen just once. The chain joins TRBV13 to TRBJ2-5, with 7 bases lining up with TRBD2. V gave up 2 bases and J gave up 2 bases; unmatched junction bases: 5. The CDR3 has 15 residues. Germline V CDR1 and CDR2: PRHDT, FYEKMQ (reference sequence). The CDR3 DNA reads TGTGCCAGCAGCTTATGGGCAGCGGGACAAGAGACCCAGTACTTC. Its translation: CASSLWAAGQETQYF.

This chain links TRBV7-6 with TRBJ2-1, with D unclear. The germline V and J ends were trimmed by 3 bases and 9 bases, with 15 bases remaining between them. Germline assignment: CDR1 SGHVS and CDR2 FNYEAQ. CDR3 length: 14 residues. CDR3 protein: CASSFDVFPGEQFF. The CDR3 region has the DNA TGTGCCAGCAGCTTTGACGTGTTCCCGGGTGAGCAGTTCTTC. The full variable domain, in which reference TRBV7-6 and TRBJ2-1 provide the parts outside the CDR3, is GAGVSQSPRYKVTKRGQDVALRCDPISGHVSLYWYRQALGQGPEFLTYFNYEAQQDKSGLPNDRFSAERPEGSISTLTIQRTEQRDSAMYRCASSFDVFPGEQFFGPGTRLTVL.

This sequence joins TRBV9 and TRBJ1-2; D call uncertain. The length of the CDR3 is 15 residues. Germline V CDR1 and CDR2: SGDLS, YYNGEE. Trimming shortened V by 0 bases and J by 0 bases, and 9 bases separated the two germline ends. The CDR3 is CASSVEAGANYGYTF. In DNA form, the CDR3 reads TGTGCCAGCAGCGTAGAGGCAGGAGCTAACTATGGCTACACCTTC.